These T cell receptor beta chains were read from a single sample in a study of memory CD4+ T cells and cytomegalovirus serostatus. TCRdb's copy holds only in-frame clones and misses some; the assay was immunoSEQ multiplex PCR. Among 55,000 to 75,000 clones, roughly 80% were seen once, and the ten largest hold about 0.88%. Specimen: memory CD4+ T cells from blood. Receptors were obtained from an adult in good health and CMV-seronegative. The CDR3 runs from the conserved cysteine through the conserved F or W. Fields, in order: D gene, J gene, V gene, clone size, CDR3 protein. The D gene is left open where the match is weak. Clone size is stated in some rows and not others, as once, few, many or a class when expanded.

>NA|TRBJ2-5|TRBV14|NA
CASSQDLEGTQYF
>TRBD1|TRBJ1-1|TRBV29-1|NA
CSVADRVNTEAFF
>NA|TRBJ2-1|TRBV20-1|NA
CSAQLPARQFF
>TRBD1|TRBJ1-2|TRBV28|NA
CASKIGGTVLIYGYTF
>NA|TRBJ2-7|TRBV21-1|NA
CASSFLPTSCWHYEQYF
>TRBD1|TRBJ2-1|TRBV30|NA
CAWSTDRGTEQFF
>NA|TRBJ1-4|TRBV18|NA
CASSPSGTLEKLFF
>NA|TRBJ1-1|TRBV5-6|NA
CASSLSPDPPEAFF
>TRBD2|TRBJ2-1|TRBV15|NA
CATSVGTSGLNEQFF
>TRBD1|TRBJ2-5|TRBV11-1|NA
CASSSGQGGETQYF
>TRBD1|TRBJ1-5|TRBV2|NA
CASSAVRGTSQPQHF
>TRBD1|TRBJ2-5|TRBV7-7|NA
CASSPRQGETQYF
>TRBD1|TRBJ2-1|TRBV2|NA
CASTKRQGNEQFF
>TRBD2|TRBJ2-7|TRBV13|few
CASSVSGRPTYEQYF
>NA|TRBJ1-1|TRBV2|NA
CASSGQGVGTEAFF
>TRBD1|TRBJ1-1|TRBV18|NA
CASSPAGGQGGTEAFF
>TRBD2|TRBJ2-3|TRBV6-1|NA
CASSESGASGGASDTQYF
>TRBD1|TRBJ1-4|TRBV7-6|NA
CASSSVPGQGEKLFF
>NA|TRBJ1-2|TRBV21-1|NA
CASSKGDRDGYTF
>NA|TRBJ2-5|TRBV7-2|once
CASSQKVAAGGETQYF
>NA|TRBJ2-7|TRBV7-2|NA
CASSLPWAEDSYEQYF
>NA|TRBJ2-5|TRBV5-1|NA
CASSSRAGGETQYF
>NA|TRBJ2-3|TRBV29-1|NA
CSVGPNGPPVDTQYF
>NA|TRBJ1-5|TRBV2|NA
CASRQDSNQPQHF
>TRBD2|TRBJ2-7|TRBV13|NA
CASSPPAGSGAYEQYF
>NA|TRBJ2-6|TRBV2|NA
CASSGQGRGGANVLTF
>NA|TRBJ1-1|TRBV7-8|NA
CASSLIGDMVKNTEAFF
>NA|TRBJ2-1|TRBV11-1|NA
CASSFGYNNEQFF
>TRBD1|TRBJ2-7|TRBV18|NA
CASSRDRVYEQYF
>TRBD1|TRBJ1-4|TRBV6-1|NA
CASEPFGTGNEKLFF
>NA|TRBJ2-5|TRBV7-8|NA
CASSDPRDGFRETQYF
>NA|TRBJ2-4|TRBV5-8|few
CASSTRRLLAKNIQYF
>NA|TRBJ2-7|TRBV27|NA
CASSLLSSVVYEQYF
>NA|TRBJ1-4|TRBV2|NA
CASSGGSAANEKLFF
>TRBD1|TRBJ2-2|TRBV30|NA
CAWDRESLRTGELFF
>NA|TRBJ2-6|TRBV19|NA
CASSTGEAAGANVLTF
>NA|TRBJ1-1|TRBV4-1|NA
CASSQDPGRETEAFF
>NA|TRBJ2-3|TRBV9|few
CASSAPRTGLTQYF
>NA|TRBJ2-2|TRBV7-9|NA
CASSLSGSTKTGELFF
>NA|TRBJ1-4|TRBV5-1|NA
CASRRGGGGEEKLFF
>TRBD1|TRBJ2-5|TRBV5-6|NA
CASSSAPGTGGGETQYF
>NA|TRBJ2-2|TRBV2|NA
CASDRLTDTGELFF
>TRBD2|TRBJ2-7|TRBV5-1|NA
CASSPLAGGPSEQYF
>TRBD2|TRBJ2-7|TRBV13|NA
CASSFRQGLVYEQYF
>TRBD2|TRBJ2-2|TRBV6-1|NA
CASSVSGRTNTGELFF
>TRBD1|TRBJ1-6|TRBV7-8|few
CASSLVGWDRVKNSPLHF
>NA|TRBJ1-4|TRBV6-4|NA
CASSVHRPLHATNEKLFF